This TCR beta chain comes out of a study of blood T cell repertoires in COVID-19. Residents of about two dozen US areas, aged about 18 to 95 years, made up the participants. Participants were placed into cohorts based on the clinical history they reported. Donors in Cohort 3 who had recovered were those with two negative PCRs, healthcare professional clearance, or resolution of their symptoms. In the original processing: Amplified reference gene primers provided the basis for estimating nucleated cell counts. The repertoire was sequenced with immunoSEQ multiplex PCR; TCRdb's copy has only in-frame clones and lacks some. V and J calls and clone size are as listed in that table; D and trimming were resolved from the DNA. The table lists approximately 390,000 clones, about 83% of them singletons. This sequence originates from a woman aged 50 to 65 who had recovered from COVID-19. What was sequenced was PBMCs or T cells enriched from blood (not recorded which).

Written as DNA, the CDR3 is TGTGCCAGCAGTCTTAGCGGGGGAGCCTACGAGCAGTACTTC. This codes for CASSLSGGAYEQYF. V is TRBV11-2 and J is TRBJ2-7, with 9 bases lining up with TRBD2. With V trimmed by 6 bases and J by 2 bases, 5 bases remained unmatched. The V gene's germline CDR1 is SGHAT and CDR2 FQNNGV. The CDR3 runs 14 residues.